This T cell receptor beta chain was documented in a study of cytomegalovirus exposure and HLA in healthy donors. PCR used 60 Vbeta primers and 13 Jbeta primers. Per the authors' pipeline: In a later analysis, of roughly 73 million unique beta chains, about 12 million appeared in at least two donors. TCRdb keeps only in-frame clones here, not all; method: immunoSEQ multiplex PCR. That table furnishes V, J and clone size, whereas the DNA furnished D and trimming. This sample carries 130,000 or so clones, more than 70% of them seen once, and the ten largest clones take 3.3%. The germline gives CDR1 SNHLY, CDR2 FYNNEI. Trimming shortened V by 3 bases and J by 3 bases, and 18 bases separated the two germline ends. This CDR3 has 16 amino acids.

The specimen was PBMCs. This clonotype originated in a man aged 35 to 55 in good health and CMV-seronegative. The chain combines TRBV2 with TRBJ2-7; tentative D call: TRBD1 (5 bases). The DNA for the CDR3 is TGTGCCAGCAGTGATGGTTGGGGCACACGCCTCTACGAGCAGTACTTC. It yields the protein CASSDGWGTRLYEQYF.